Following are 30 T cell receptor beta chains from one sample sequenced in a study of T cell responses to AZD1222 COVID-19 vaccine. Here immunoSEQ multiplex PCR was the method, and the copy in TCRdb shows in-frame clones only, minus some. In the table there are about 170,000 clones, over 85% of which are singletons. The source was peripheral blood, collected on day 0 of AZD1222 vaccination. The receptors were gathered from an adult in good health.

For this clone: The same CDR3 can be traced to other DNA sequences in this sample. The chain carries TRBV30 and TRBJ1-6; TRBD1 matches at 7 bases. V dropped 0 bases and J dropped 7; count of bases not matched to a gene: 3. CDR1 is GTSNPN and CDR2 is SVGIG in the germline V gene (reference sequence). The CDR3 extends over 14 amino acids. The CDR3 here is CAWSVGTVNSPLHF. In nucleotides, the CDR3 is TGTGCCTGGAGTGTAGGGACAGTAAATTCACCCCTCCACTTT.

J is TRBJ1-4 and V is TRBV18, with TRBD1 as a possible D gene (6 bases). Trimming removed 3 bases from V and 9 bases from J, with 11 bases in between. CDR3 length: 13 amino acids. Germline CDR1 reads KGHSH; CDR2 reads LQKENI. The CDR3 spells CASSPGAVQKLFF. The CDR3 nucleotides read TGTGCCAGCTCACCGGGGGCCGTCCAAAAACTGTTTTTT. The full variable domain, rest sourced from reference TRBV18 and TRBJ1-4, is NAGVMQNPRHLVRRRGQEARLRCSPMKGHSHVYWYRQLPEEGLKFMVYLQKENIIDESGMPKERFSAEFPKEGPSILRIQQVVRGDSAAYFCASSPGAVQKLFFGSGTQLSVL.

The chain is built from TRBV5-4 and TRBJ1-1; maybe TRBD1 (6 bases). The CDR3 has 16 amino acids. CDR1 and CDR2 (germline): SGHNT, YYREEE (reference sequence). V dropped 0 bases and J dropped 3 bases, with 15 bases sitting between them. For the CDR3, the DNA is TGTGCCAGCAGCTTGGACAGGGTACCTCAAGACACTGAAGCTTTCTTT. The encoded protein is CASSLDRVPQDTEAFF. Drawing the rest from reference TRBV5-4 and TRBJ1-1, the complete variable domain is ETGVTQSPTHLIKTRGQQVTLRCSSQSGHNTVSWYQQALGQGPQFIFQYYREEENGRGNFPPRFSGLQFPNYSSELNVNALELDDSALYLCASSLDRVPQDTEAFFGQGTRLTVV.

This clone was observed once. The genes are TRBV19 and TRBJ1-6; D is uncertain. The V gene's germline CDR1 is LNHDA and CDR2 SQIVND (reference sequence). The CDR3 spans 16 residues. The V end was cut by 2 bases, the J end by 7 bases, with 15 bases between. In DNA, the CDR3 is TGTGCCAGTAGTATATTCGGGTCTACGGGGAATTCACCCCTCCACTTT. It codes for CASSIFGSTGNSPLHF.

Here the CDR3 DNA reads TGTGCCAGCAGCTTTATTTCAGATACGCAGTATTTT. Residues: CASSFISDTQYF. This sequence joins TRBV7-9 and TRBJ2-3; unclear D gene. CDR1 is SEHNR and CDR2 is FQNEAQ in the germline V gene (reference sequence). V gave up 3 bases and J gave up 4 bases, with 5 bases separating them. The CDR3 sequence is 12 residues long.

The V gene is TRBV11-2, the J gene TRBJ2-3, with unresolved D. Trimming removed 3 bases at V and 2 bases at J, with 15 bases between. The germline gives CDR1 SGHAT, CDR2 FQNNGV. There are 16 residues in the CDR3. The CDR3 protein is CASSLGLVRATDTQYF. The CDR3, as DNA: TGTGCCAGCAGCTTGGGCCTTGTTCGAGCCACAGATACGCAGTATTTT.

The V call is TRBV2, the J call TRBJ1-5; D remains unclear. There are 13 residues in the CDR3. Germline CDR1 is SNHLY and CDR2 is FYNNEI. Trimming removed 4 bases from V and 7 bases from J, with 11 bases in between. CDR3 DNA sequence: TGTGCCAGCAGTGGTCAGTCGGGACAGCCCCAGCATTTT. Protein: CASSGQSGQPQHF.

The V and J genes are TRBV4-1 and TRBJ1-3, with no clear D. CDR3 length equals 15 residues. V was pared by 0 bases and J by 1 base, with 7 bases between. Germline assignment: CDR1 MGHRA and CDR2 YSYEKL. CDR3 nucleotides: TGCGCCAGCAGCCAAGACAGAGGATCTGGAAACACCATATATTTT. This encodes CASSQDRGSGNTIYF.

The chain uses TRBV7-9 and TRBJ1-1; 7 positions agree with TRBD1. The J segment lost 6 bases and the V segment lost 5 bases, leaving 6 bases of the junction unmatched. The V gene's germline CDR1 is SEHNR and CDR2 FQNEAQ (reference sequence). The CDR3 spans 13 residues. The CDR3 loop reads CASSLQGFSEAFF. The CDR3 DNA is TGTGCCAGCAGCCTACAGGGGTTCTCTGAAGCTTTCTTT. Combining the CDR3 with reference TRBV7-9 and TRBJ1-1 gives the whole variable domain DTGVSQNPRHKITKRGQNVTFRCDPISEHNRLYWYRQTLGQGPEFLTYFQNEAQLEKSRLLSDRFSAERPKGSFSTLEIQRTEQGDSAMYLCASSLQGFSEAFFGQGTRLTVV.

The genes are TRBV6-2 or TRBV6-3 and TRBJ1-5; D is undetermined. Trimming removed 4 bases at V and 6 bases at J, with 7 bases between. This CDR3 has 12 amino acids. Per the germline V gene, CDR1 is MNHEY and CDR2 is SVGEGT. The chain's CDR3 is CASSSNIQPQHF. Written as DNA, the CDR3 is TGTGCCAGCAGTTCAAATATTCAGCCCCAGCATTTT.

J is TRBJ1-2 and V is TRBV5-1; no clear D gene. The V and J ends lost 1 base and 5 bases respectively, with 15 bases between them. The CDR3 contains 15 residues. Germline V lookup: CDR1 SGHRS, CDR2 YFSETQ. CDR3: CASSLNRWSNYGYTF. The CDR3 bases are TGCGCCAGCAGCTTGAACAGATGGAGCAATTATGGCTACACCTTC.

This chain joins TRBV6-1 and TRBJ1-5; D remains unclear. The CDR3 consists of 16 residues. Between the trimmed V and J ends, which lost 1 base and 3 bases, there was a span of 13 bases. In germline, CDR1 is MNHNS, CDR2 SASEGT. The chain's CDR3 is CASSEEPGLINQPQHF. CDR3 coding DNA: TGTGCCAGCAGTGAAGAGCCGGGCTTGATCAATCAGCCCCAGCATTTT.

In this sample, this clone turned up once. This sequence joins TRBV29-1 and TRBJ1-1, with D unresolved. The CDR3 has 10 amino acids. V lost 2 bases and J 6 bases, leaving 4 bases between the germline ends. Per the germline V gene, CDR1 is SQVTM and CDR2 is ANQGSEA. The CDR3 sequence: CSVERAEAFF. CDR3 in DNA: TGCAGCGTTGAAAGGGCTGAAGCTTTCTTT.

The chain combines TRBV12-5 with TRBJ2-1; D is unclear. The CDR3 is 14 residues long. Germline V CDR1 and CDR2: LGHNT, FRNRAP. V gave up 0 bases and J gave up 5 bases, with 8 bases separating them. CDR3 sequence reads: CASGLVPENNEQFF. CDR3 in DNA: TGTGCTAGTGGTTTGGTACCAGAGAACAATGAGCAGTTCTTC.

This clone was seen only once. This CDR3 reads CSASSRTGGSYEQYF. In DNA, the CDR3 is TGCAGTGCTAGTAGCCGGACAGGGGGCTCCTACGAGCAGTACTTC. This sequence joins TRBV20-1 and TRBJ2-7; 10 nucleotides match TRBD1. Germline V gene lookup returns CDR1 DFQATT and CDR2 SNEGSKA (reference sequence). This CDR3 spans 15 amino acids. The V and J ends lost 3 bases and 0 bases, in that order; junction bases with no gene match: 5.

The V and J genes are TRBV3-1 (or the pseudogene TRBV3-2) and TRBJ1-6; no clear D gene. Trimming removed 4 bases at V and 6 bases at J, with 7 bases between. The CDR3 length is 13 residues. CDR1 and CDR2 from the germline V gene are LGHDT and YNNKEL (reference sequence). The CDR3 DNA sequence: TGTGCCAGCAGCCCCACTTCTAATTCACCCCTCCACTTT. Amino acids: CASSPTSNSPLHF.

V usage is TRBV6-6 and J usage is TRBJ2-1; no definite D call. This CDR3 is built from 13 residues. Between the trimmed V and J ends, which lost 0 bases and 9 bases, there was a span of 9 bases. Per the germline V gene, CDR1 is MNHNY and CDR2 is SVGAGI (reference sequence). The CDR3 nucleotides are TGTGCCAGCAGTTACTCGTCGGTTGCTGAGCAGTTCTTC. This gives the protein CASSYSSVAEQFF.

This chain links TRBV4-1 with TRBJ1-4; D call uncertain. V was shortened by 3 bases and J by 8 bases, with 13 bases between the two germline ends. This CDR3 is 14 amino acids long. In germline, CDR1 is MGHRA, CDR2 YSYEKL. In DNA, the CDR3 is TGCGCCAGCAGCCAGGTCGGACTGCTGGAAAAACTGTTTTTT. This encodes CASSQVGLLEKLFF.

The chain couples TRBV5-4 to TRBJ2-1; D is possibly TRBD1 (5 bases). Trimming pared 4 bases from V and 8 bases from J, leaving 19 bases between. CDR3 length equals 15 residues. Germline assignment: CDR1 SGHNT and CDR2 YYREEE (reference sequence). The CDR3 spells CASSEYRSNRDEQFF. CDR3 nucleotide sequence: TGTGCCAGCAGCGAATACAGGTCAAATCGGGATGAGCAGTTCTTC.

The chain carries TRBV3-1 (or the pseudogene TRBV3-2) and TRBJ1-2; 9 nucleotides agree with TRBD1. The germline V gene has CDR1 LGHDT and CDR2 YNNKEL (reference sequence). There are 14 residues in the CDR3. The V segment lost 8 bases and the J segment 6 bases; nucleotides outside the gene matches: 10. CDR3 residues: CASAWFDRGDGYTF. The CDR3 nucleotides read TGTGCCAGCGCGTGGTTCGACAGGGGGGATGGCTACACCTTC.

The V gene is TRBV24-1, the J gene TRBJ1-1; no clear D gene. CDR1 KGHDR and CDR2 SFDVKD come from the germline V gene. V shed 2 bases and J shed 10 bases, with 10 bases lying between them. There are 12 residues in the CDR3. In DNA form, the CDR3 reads TGTGCCACCAGTGATTCCACCGGTCGAGCTTTCTTT. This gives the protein CATSDSTGRAFF.

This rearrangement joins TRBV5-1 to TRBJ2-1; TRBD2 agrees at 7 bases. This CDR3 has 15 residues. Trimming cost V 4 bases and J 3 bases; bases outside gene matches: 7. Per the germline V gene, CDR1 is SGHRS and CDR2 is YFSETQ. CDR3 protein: CASSATSLYYNEQFF. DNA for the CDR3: TGCGCCAGCAGCGCGACTAGCCTATACTACAATGAGCAGTTCTTC.

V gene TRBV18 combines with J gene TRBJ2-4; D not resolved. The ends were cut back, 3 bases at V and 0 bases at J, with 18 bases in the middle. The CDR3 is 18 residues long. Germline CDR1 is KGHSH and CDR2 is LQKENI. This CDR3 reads CASSPSGQIHLAKNIQYF. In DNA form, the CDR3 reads TGTGCCAGCTCACCCTCGGGTCAAATCCACCTAGCCAAAAACATTCAGTACTTC.

The CDR3 sequence: CASSYRGTLYEQYF. CDR3 DNA: TGTGCCAGCAGTTACAGAGGGACTCTCTACGAGCAGTACTTC. The J gene is TRBJ2-7, the V gene TRBV6-2 or TRBV6-3, with D possibly TRBD2 on 6 matching bases. In germline, CDR1 is MNHEY, CDR2 SVGEGT. The germline V and J ends were trimmed by 2 bases and 3 bases, with 11 bases remaining between them. The CDR3 spans 14 residues.

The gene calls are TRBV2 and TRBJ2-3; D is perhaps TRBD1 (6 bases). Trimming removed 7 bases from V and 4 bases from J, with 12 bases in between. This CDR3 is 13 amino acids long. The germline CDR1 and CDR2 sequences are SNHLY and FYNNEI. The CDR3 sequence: CASKDSIPDTQYF. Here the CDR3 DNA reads TGTGCCAGCAAGGACAGCATCCCAGATACGCAGTATTTT.

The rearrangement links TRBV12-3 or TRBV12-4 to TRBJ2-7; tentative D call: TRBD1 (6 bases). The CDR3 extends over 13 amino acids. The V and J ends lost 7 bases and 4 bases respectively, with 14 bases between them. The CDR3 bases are TGTGCCAGCACCAACAGGGCTAGATACGAGCAGTACTTC. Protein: CASTNRARYEQYF.

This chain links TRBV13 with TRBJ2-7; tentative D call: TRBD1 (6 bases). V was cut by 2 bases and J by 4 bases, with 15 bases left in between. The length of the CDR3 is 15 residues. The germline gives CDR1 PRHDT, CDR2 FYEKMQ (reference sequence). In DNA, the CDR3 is TGTGCCAGCAGCTTAAAGCCGAGTAGGGGGTACGAGCAGTACTTC. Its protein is CASSLKPSRGYEQYF.

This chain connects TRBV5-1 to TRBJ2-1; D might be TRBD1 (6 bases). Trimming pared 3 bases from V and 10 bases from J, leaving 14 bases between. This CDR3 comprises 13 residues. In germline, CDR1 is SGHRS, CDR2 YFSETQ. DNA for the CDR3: TGCGCCAGCAGCTCCCACCAGGGGAGAGAGCAGTTCTTC. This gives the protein CASSSHQGREQFF.

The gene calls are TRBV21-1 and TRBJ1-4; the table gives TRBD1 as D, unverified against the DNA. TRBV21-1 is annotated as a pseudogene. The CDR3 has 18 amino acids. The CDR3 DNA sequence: TGTGCCAGCAGGATCGCAGTGTTCCACCCTGCAACTAATGAAAAACTGTTTTTT. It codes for CASRIAVFHPATNEKLFF.

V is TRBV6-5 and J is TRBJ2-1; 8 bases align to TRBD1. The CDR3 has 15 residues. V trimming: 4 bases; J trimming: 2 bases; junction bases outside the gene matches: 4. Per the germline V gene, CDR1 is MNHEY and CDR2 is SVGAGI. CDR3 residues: CASSLDRAPYNEQFF. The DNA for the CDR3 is TGTGCCAGCAGTTTGGACAGGGCCCCCTACAATGAGCAGTTCTTC.